This entry lists 27 T cell receptor beta chains sequenced from one sample in a study of blood T cell repertoires in COVID-19. Sequenced by immunoSEQ multiplex PCR; TCRdb stores in-frame clones only, minus some. This sample has some 210,000 clones; about four fifths occur once, and the top ten carry 7.6%. Sequenced: peripheral blood. The receptors were gathered from a woman aged 50 to 60 with active or convalescent COVID-19.

This chain links TRBV3-1 (or the pseudogene TRBV3-2) with TRBJ2-5, with D unresolved. V lost 4 bases and J lost 0, with 3 bases in between. The CDR3 consists of 12 residues. Germline loops: CDR1 LGHDT, CDR2 YNNKEL (reference sequence). The CDR3 loop reads CASSPNQETQYF. CDR3 bases: TGTGCCAGCAGCCCCAACCAAGAGACCCAGTACTTC.

The chain combines TRBV6-6 with TRBJ1-1, with D maybe TRBD1 (6 bases). This CDR3 region has 16 residues. V lost 0 bases to trimming and J lost 2 bases, with 13 bases between them. Germline V gene lookup returns CDR1 MNHNY and CDR2 SVGAGI (reference sequence). This CDR3 reads CASSYSKGGVNTEAFF. The CDR3 nucleotides are TGTGCCAGCAGTTACTCGAAGGGGGGGGTTAACACTGAAGCTTTCTTT.

This clone appeared once. Other DNA sequences within the sample encode an identical CDR3. The rearrangement joins TRBV11-2 to TRBJ1-1; no definite D call. This CDR3 is 11 amino acids long. V dropped 2 bases and J dropped 6 bases, with 4 bases sitting between them. Germline V gene data show CDR1 as SGHAT and CDR2 as FQNNGV. The CDR3 DNA reads as TGTGCCAGCAGCTTATTAGCTGAAGCTTTCTTT. Translated: CASSLLAEAFF. The whole variable domain, remainder taken from reference TRBV11-2 and TRBJ1-1, is EAGVAQSPRYKIIEKRQSVAFWCNPISGHATLYWYQQILGQGPKLLIQFQNNGVVDDSQLPKDRFSAERLKGVDSTLKIQPAKLEDSAVYLCASSLLAEAFFGQGTRLTVV.

This clone was seen only once. This chain links TRBV2 with TRBJ2-3; 7 bases match TRBD2. The V and J ends lost 10 bases and 0 bases, in that order; junction bases with no gene match: 13. The CDR3 totals 16 residues. In germline, CDR1 is SNHLY, CDR2 FYNNEI. In nucleotides, the CDR3 is TGTGCCACCGAGAGAAGCGGGGCGATTAGCACAGATACGCAGTATTTT. It is translated as CATERSGAISTDTQYF.

The V gene is TRBV7-9, the J gene TRBJ2-1; 8 nucleotides match TRBD2. Trimming at V came to 7 bases and at J to 5 bases, leaving 16 bases not matched to a gene. Germline lookup yields CDR1 SEHNR and CDR2 FQNEAQ (reference sequence). The CDR3 covers 17 residues. The CDR3 spells CASIEDREGRFHNEQFF. The CDR3 region has the DNA TGTGCCAGCATAGAGGATCGGGAGGGCCGGTTCCACAATGAGCAGTTCTTC.

DNA of the CDR3: TGTGCCAGTAGTATCACAGGGGATAGCAATCAGCCCCAGCATTTT. It yields the protein CASSITGDSNQPQHF. The genes are TRBV19 and TRBJ1-5; 7 nucleotides agree with TRBD1. V lost 3 bases, J lost 0 bases, and 2 bases stayed unmatched. Germline values: CDR1 LNHDA, CDR2 SQIVND (reference sequence). CDR3 length equals 15 residues.

CDR3 in amino acids: CASSLSGDGGNSPLHF. CDR3 nucleotide sequence: TGCGCCAGCAGCTTGAGCGGTGACGGGGGGAATTCACCCCTCCACTTT. This chain uses TRBV5-1 with TRBJ1-6; tentative D call: TRBD1 (5 bases). The V gene's germline CDR1 is SGHRS and CDR2 YFSETQ. V was clipped by 1 base and J by 7 bases, with 15 bases between them. The CDR3 loop spans 16 amino acids.

The V call is TRBV5-1, the J call TRBJ2-1; perhaps TRBD1 as D (6 bases). Germline CDR1 is SGHRS and CDR2 is YFSETQ. The CDR3 has 15 residues. V was clipped by 0 bases and J by 7 bases, with 14 bases between them. The CDR3 sequence is CASSLVAGQWNEQFF. CDR3 nucleotides: TGCGCCAGCAGCTTGGTCGCAGGACAGTGGAATGAGCAGTTCTTC. Complete variable domain (other parts from reference TRBV5-1 and TRBJ2-1): KAGVTQTPRYLIKTRGQQVTLSCSPISGHRSVSWYQQTPGQGLQFLFEYFSETQRNKGNFPGRFSGRQFSNSRSEMNVSTLELGDSALYLCASSLVAGQWNEQFFGPGTRLTVL.

The chain's CDR3 is CASSPTSGRPRSSYNEQFF. The DNA of the CDR3 is TGTGCCAGCAGCCCGACTAGCGGGAGGCCAAGGAGCTCCTACAATGAGCAGTTCTTC. The rearrangement joins TRBV21-1 to TRBJ2-1; the table's TRBD2 call for D was not verified on the DNA. TRBV21-1 is a known pseudogene. This CDR3 spans 19 amino acids.

This chain joins TRBV7-2 and TRBJ2-3; the D gene is possibly TRBD1 (6 bases). The V gene's germline CDR1 is SGHTA and CDR2 FQGNSA. CDR3 length: 17 amino acids. V lost 2 bases, J lost 1 base, and 16 bases lay in between. CDR3 region: CASSLTHTGSRTDTQYF. The CDR3 DNA reads as TGTGCCAGCAGCTTAACTCATACAGGGAGCCGCACAGATACGCAGTATTTT.

CDR3 residues: CASRPDRVGSYEQYV. For the CDR3, the DNA is TGTGCCAGCAGGCCGGACAGGGTAGGATCCTACGAGCAGTACGTC. The chain has TRBV6-5 and TRBJ2-7; TRBD1 matches 8 bases. Unmatched junction bases numbered 8, after V lost 6 bases and J lost 1 base. Germline values: CDR1 MNHEY, CDR2 SVGAGI. The CDR3 totals 15 residues.

V usage is TRBV28 and J usage is TRBJ1-2; 9 bases fit TRBD1. V gave up 4 bases and J gave up 7 bases; unmatched junction bases: 13. This CDR3 contains 16 residues. CDR1 is MDHEN and CDR2 is SYDVKM in the germline V gene. CDR3 amino acids: CASSSPHVDRGPGYTF. CDR3 bases: TGTGCCAGCAGTTCCCCCCACGTGGACAGGGGACCTGGCTACACCTTC.

This chain joins TRBV27 and TRBJ2-1, with TRBD2 identical over 11 bases. The CDR3 spans 15 residues. CDR1 is MNHEY and CDR2 is SMNVEV in the germline V gene (reference sequence). With V trimmed by 6 bases and J by 4 bases, 5 bases remained unmatched. DNA of the CDR3: TGTGCCAGCAGCATGATAGCGGGAGGGTACAATGAGCAGTTCTTC. It is translated as CASSMIAGGYNEQFF.

This rearrangement joins TRBV5-4 to TRBJ1-3; D gene uncertain. CDR1 is SGHNT and CDR2 is YYREEE in the germline V gene (reference sequence). The V end lost 4 bases, the J end lost 6 bases, and 14 bases lay between the germline ends. The CDR3 contains 14 residues. The chain's CDR3 is CASSPGDRTNTIYF. CDR3 nucleotides: TGTGCCAGCAGCCCGGGTGACCGAACAAACACCATATATTTT.

The chain links TRBV11-3 to TRBJ2-3; the D is unclear. The germline V gene encodes CDR1 SGHNT and CDR2 YENEEA. Trimming stripped 0 bases from V and 2 bases from J, with 9 bases between. This CDR3 has 15 amino acids. CDR3 loop: CASSLDFRSTDTQYF. The CDR3 nucleotides are TGTGCCAGCAGCTTAGATTTCAGATCCACAGATACGCAGTATTTT. Filled out from reference TRBV11-3 and TRBJ2-3, the complete variable domain reads EAGVVQSPRYKIIEKKQPVAFWCNPISGHNTLYWYLQNLGQGPELLIRYENEEAVDDSQLPKDRFSAERLKGVDSTLKIQPAELGDSAVYLCASSLDFRSTDTQYFGPGTRLTVL.

The V gene is TRBV24-1, the J gene TRBJ2-2; D gene unclear. This CDR3 is 15 amino acids long. Germline-derived CDR1 and CDR2 are KGHDR and SFDVKD. The V end was cut by 5 bases, the J end by 2 bases, with 11 bases between. CDR3 nucleotide sequence: TGTGCCACCAGTGCCGCAACACCAAACACCGGGGAGCTGTTTTTT. It yields the protein CATSAATPNTGELFF.

The chain employs TRBV12-3 or TRBV12-4 and TRBJ2-5; D gene uncertain. This CDR3 has 11 amino acids. Trimming shortened V by 5 bases and J by 3 bases, and 4 bases separated the two germline ends. In DNA form, the CDR3 reads TGTGCCAGCAGTCTTAAAGAGACCCAGTACTTC. This sequence encodes CASSLKETQYF.

The chain recombines TRBV4-1 with TRBJ1-2; 7 nucleotides line up with TRBD1. CDR3 size: 15 residues. The germline gives CDR1 MGHRA, CDR2 YSYEKL. V dropped 7 bases and J dropped 7; count of bases not matched to a gene: 15. CDR3 sequence (DNA): TGCGCCAGCACTCAGGGGGGTGGAGGAGTTCGTGGCTACACCTTC. Translation: CASTQGGGGVRGYTF.

This chain uses TRBV6-1 with TRBJ1-2; the D gene is possibly TRBD1 (5 bases). The CDR3 runs 12 residues. Germline loops: CDR1 MNHNS, CDR2 SASEGT. The germline V and J ends were trimmed by 10 bases and 8 bases, with 17 bases remaining between them. The CDR3 reads CATREGLVGYTF. The CDR3 DNA sequence: TGTGCCACCAGGGAGGGGTTGGTAGGCTACACCTTC.

Concerning this clone: A much larger clonotype is one base distant, so this may be a read error. As DNA, the CDR3 is TGTGCCAGCACGGACAGTGGAAACACCATATATTTT. As protein: CASTDSGNTIYF. The genes are TRBV6-5 and TRBJ1-3, with D perhaps TRBD1 (6 bases). Per germline, CDR1 MNHEY and CDR2 SVGAGI. The CDR3 sequence is 12 residues long. The germline V and J ends were trimmed by 7 bases and 3 bases, with 7 bases remaining between them.

The count of this clone is one. The chain is built from TRBV27 and TRBJ2-5, with TRBD2 identical over 11 bases. CDR3 length: 17 residues. Losses at the gene ends were 5 bases for V and 5 bases for J; bases not matched to a gene: 13. Germline V gene data show CDR1 as MNHEY and CDR2 as SMNVEV (reference sequence). The CDR3 DNA sequence: TGTGCCAGCAGTCCGCGACCCATAGCGGGGGGGTGGGAGACCCAGTACTTC. Translating it yields CASSPRPIAGGWETQYF.

V gene TRBV4-2 combines with J gene TRBJ2-3; 14 nucleotides align to TRBD2. J gave up 4 bases and V 2 bases, and 17 bases lay outside the gene matches. The CDR3 length is 21 residues. CDR1 and CDR2 from the germline V gene are LGHNA and YNFKEQ. The CDR3 loop is CASSQPRGGTSGSGTADTQYF. The CDR3 DNA follows: TGTGCCAGCAGCCAACCCAGGGGAGGGACTAGCGGGAGTGGAACCGCAGATACGCAGTATTTT.

The chain employs TRBV29-1 and TRBJ1-5, with 7 bases lining up with TRBD1. In germline, CDR1 is SQVTM, CDR2 ANQGSEA. CDR3 size: 13 residues. V dropped 5 bases and J dropped 4; count of bases not matched to a gene: 5. CDR3 DNA sequence: TGCAGCGTTTCAGGGGGGCGGAATCAGCCCCAGCATTTT. Its translation: CSVSGGRNQPQHF.

The J gene is TRBJ1-5, the V gene TRBV19; D is unclear. V was trimmed by 7 bases and J by 3 bases, leaving 7 bases between them. The CDR3 has 12 amino acids. The germline V gene has CDR1 LNHDA and CDR2 SQIVND (reference sequence). In DNA form, the CDR3 reads TGTGCCAGTACGGACTTCAATCAGCCCCAGCATTTT. It codes for CASTDFNQPQHF.

This clone was recorded once. The chain links TRBV2 to TRBJ2-1; possible D gene TRBD2, 5 bases. V was pared by 7 bases and J by 2 bases, with 18 bases between. The germline CDR1 and CDR2 sequences are SNHLY and FYNNEI. The CDR3 covers 16 residues. The CDR3 nucleotides are TGTGCCAGCACCGTAGGGAGAGTCCCCCCCTACAATGAGCAGTTCTTC. Translated: CASTVGRVPPYNEQFF. Drawing the rest from reference TRBV2 and TRBJ2-1, the complete variable domain is EPEVTQTPSHQVTQMGQEVILRCVPISNHLYFYWYRQILGQKVEFLVSFYNNEISEKSEIFDDQFSVERPDGSNFTLKIRSTKLEDSAMYFCASTVGRVPPYNEQFFGPGTRLTVL.

The CDR3 DNA sequence: TGTGCCAGCAGGGCTCAGGGCCCTGGAAACACCATATATTTT. Translation gives CASRAQGPGNTIYF. This chain joins TRBV28 and TRBJ1-3; possible D gene TRBD1, 5 bases. The CDR3 is made up of 14 amino acids. Germline lookup yields CDR1 MDHEN and CDR2 SYDVKM. Deletions cut 6 bases from V and 2 bases from J, with 11 bases between.

The chain uses TRBV2 and TRBJ2-3, with D maybe TRBD1 (5 bases). The V gene's germline CDR1 is SNHLY and CDR2 FYNNEI. The CDR3 sequence is 12 residues long. Trimming left V 7 bases short and J 3 bases short, with 8 bases between. The CDR3 DNA is TGTGCCAGCACAAGGGGTACAGATACGCAGTATTTT. Amino acid sequence: CASTRGTDTQYF.